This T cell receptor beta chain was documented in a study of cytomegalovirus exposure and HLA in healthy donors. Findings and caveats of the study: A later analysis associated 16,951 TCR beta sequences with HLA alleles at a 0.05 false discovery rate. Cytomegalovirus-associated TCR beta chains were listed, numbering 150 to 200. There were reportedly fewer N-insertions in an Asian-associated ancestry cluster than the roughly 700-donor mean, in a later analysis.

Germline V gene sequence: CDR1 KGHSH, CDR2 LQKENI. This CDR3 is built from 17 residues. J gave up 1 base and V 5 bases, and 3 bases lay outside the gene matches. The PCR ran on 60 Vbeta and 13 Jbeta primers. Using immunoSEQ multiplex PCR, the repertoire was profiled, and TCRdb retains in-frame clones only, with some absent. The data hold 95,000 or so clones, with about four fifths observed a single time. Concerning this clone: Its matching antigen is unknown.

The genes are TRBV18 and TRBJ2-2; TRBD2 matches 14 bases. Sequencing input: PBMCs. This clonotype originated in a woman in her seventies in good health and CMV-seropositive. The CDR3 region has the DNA TGTGCCAGCTCAACCGGGACTAGCGGGAGGAACACCGGGGAGCTGTTTTTT. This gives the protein CASSTGTSGRNTGELFF. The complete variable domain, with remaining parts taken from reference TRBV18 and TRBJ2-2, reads NAGVMQNPRHLVRRRGQEARLRCSPMKGHSHVYWYRQLPEEGLKFMVYLQKENIIDESGMPKERFSAEFPKEGPSILRIQQVVRGDSAAYFCASSTGTSGRNTGELFFGEGSRLTVL.